A single sample gave rise to the 26 T cell receptor beta chains below, sequenced in a study of identical twins. From the 5' RACE reads, TCRdb called clonotypes with MiXCR, one entry per CDR3 protein. The table includes around 1.7 million distinct CDR3 sequences, less than 40% detected once. Sequenced material: cord blood. These receptors were obtained from a newborn girl in good health.

J is TRBJ2-3 and V is TRBV20-1; D remains ambiguous. The V end was cut by 6 bases, the J end by 2 bases, with 12 bases between. Germline CDR1 is DFQATT and CDR2 is SNEGSKA (reference sequence). The CDR3 runs to 13 residues. The CDR3 region has the DNA TGCAGTGCCCCTTGGCGAGACACAGATACGCAGTATTTT. Translated: CSAPWRDTDTQYF.

The chain has TRBV27 and TRBJ2-5; D possibly corresponds to TRBD2 (6 bases). The germline CDR1 and CDR2 sequences are MNHEY and SMNVEV (reference sequence). This CDR3 is 14 amino acids long. V was pared by 3 bases and J by 11 bases, with 19 bases between. DNA of the CDR3: TGTGCCAGCAGTTTTGGGGGGTACTACAATGAGCAGTACTTC. This codes for CASSFGGYYNEQYF.

Here the CDR3 reads CASSKGRNRNSYEQYF. The CDR3 bases are TGTGCCAGCAGCAAAGGTAGAAACCGGAACTCCTACGAGCAGTACTTC. The gene calls are TRBV21-1 and TRBJ2-7. TRBV21-1 is a known pseudogene. This CDR3 contains 16 residues.

This clonotype has only a few counts. In DNA, the CDR3 is TGCAGTGCTACTCAAAGACAGGGGGCAGATACGCAGTATTTT. Its protein product is CSATQRQGADTQYF. The V call is TRBV20-1, the J call TRBJ2-3, with 9 bases identical to TRBD1. Germline V gene lookup returns CDR1 DFQATT and CDR2 SNEGSKA (reference sequence). The ends lost 4 bases at V and 4 bases at J; junction bases unmatched: 6. This CDR3 has 14 residues.

This clonotype was seen at least ten times. The chain carries TRBV10-3 and TRBJ2-7, with TRBD1 matching over 9 bases. The ends lost 7 bases at V and 3 bases at J; junction bases unmatched: 1. Germline V gene lookup returns CDR1 ENHRY and CDR2 SYGVKD. CDR3 size: 12 residues. The CDR3 nucleotides read TGTGCCATCATGACAGGGGGCTACGAGCAGTACTTC. Amino acid sequence: CAIMTGGYEQYF.

In its sample, this clonotype was seen a few times. The chain uses TRBV30 and TRBJ1-2; D is possibly TRBD1 (6 bases). V lost 5 bases to trimming and J lost 3 bases, with 16 bases between them. The CDR3 is 14 residues long. Germline values: CDR1 GTSNPN, CDR2 SVGIG (reference sequence). Here the CDR3 DNA reads TGTGCCTGGTTTACAGGGCCACTAGACTATGGCTACACCTTC. It codes for CAWFTGPLDYGYTF.

This chain links TRBV7-8 with TRBJ1-6, with 7 bases that match TRBD1. This CDR3 is 14 amino acids long. The V segment lost 1 base and the J segment 9 bases; nucleotides outside the gene matches: 3. Germline CDR1 SGHVS, CDR2 FQNEAQ. CDR3 in amino acids: CASSLDRGFSPLHF. The CDR3 bases are TGTGCCAGCAGCTTAGACAGGGGATTTTCACCCCTCCACTTT. The full variable domain, in which reference TRBV7-8 and TRBJ1-6 provide the parts outside the CDR3, is GAGVSQSPRYKVAKRGQDVALRCDPISGHVSLFWYQQALGQGPEFLTYFQNEAQLDKSGLPSDRFFAERPEGSVSTLKIQRTQQEDSAVYLCASSLDRGFSPLHFGNGTRLTVT.

The chain combines TRBV10-3 with TRBJ2-1; tentatively, D is TRBD1 or TRBD2 (6 bases each). V was cut by 7 bases and J by 10 bases, with 23 bases left in between. The CDR3 covers 15 residues. In germline, CDR1 is ENHRY, CDR2 SYGVKD. CDR3 protein: CAITSQGAGSYEQFF. Here the CDR3 DNA reads TGTGCCATCACCTCACAGGGTGCGGGATCCTACGAGCAGTTCTTC.

The CDR3 coding sequence is TGCAGTGCTATTGGACCGCAGCGGTGGACTGAAGCTTTCTTT. Protein product: CSAIGPQRWTEAFF. This sequence joins TRBV20-1 and TRBJ1-1; D is unresolved. The germline gives CDR1 DFQATT, CDR2 SNEGSKA (reference sequence). Trimming removed 4 bases at V and 5 bases at J, with 17 bases between. This CDR3 contains 14 residues.

The chain has TRBV2 and TRBJ1-5; TRBD1 matches 7 bases. V shed 9 bases and J 7 bases; nucleotides not matched to a gene: 6. This CDR3 comprises 12 residues. In germline, CDR1 is SNHLY, CDR2 FYNNEI. CDR3 sequence reads: CASQGGSQPQHF. The CDR3 DNA sequence: TGTGCCAGTCAGGGGGGTAGCCAGCCCCAGCATTTT.

This clonotype appeared a few times. The chain combines TRBV18 with TRBJ2-3; TRBD2 matches 7 bases. CDR1 and CDR2 (germline): KGHSH, LQKENI. V dropped 3 bases and J dropped 1; count of bases not matched to a gene: 7. The CDR3 spans 16 residues. DNA for the CDR3: TGTGCCAGCTCACCCATTTCTGCGGGGGGCACAGATACGCAGTATTTT. Protein sequence: CASSPISAGGTDTQYF. Combining the CDR3 with reference TRBV18 and TRBJ2-3 gives the whole variable domain NAGVMQNPRHLVRRRGQEARLRCSPMKGHSHVYWYRQLPEEGLKFMVYLQKENIIDESGMPKERFSAEFPKEGPSILRIQQVVRGDSAAYFCASSPISAGGTDTQYFGPGTRLTVL.

The rearrangement links TRBV20-1 to TRBJ1-1, with TRBD1 as a possible D gene (5 bases). From germline, CDR1 is DFQATT and CDR2 SNEGSKA (reference sequence). CDR3 length equals 15 residues. The CDR3 here is CNPRQDNHKNTEAFF. CDR3 sequence (DNA): TGCAACCCCCGGCAGGACAACCACAAGAACACTGAAGCTTTCTTT.

The gene calls are TRBV6-5 and TRBJ2-5, with D possibly being TRBD1 (5 bases). Trimming stripped 2 bases from V and 0 bases from J, with 10 bases between. Germline assignment: CDR1 MNHEY and CDR2 SVGAGI. This CDR3 is built from 15 residues. For the CDR3, the DNA is TGTGCCAGCAGTTACGGCGCAGGGAACCAAGAGACCCAGTACTTC. Its translation: CASSYGAGNQETQYF.

Ten or more counts support this clonotype. The genes are TRBV5-1 and TRBJ2-1; the D gene is possibly TRBD1 (6 bases). V lost 4 bases to trimming and J lost 2 bases, with 10 bases between them. Germline V lookup: CDR1 SGHRS, CDR2 YFSETQ. The CDR3 runs 14 residues. The DNA of the CDR3 is TGCGCCAGCAGCCCCGGGACAACCTACAATGAGCAGTTCTTC. Amino acids: CASSPGTTYNEQFF.

The J gene is TRBJ2-5, the V gene TRBV6-6, with D possibly matching TRBD1 (6 bases). The DNA end lines up better with TRBJ2-7; the J call may be wrong. The CDR3 loop spans 15 amino acids. Germline CDR1 and CDR2: MNHNY and SVGAGI (reference sequence). The CDR3 nucleotides are TGTGCCAGCAGTTACGAGGATACAGGGCCCTACGAGCAGTACTTC. It yields the protein CASSYEDTGPYEQYF.

This clonotype was counted at least ten times. This chain joins TRBV27 and TRBJ2-7; 7 bases are a match to TRBD1. CDR1 and CDR2 (germline): MNHEY, SMNVEV (reference sequence). With V trimmed by 7 bases and J by 0 bases, 9 bases remained unmatched. This CDR3 spans 15 amino acids. CDR3 in amino acids: CASKTIRDSSYEQYF. The CDR3 region has the DNA TGTGCCAGCAAAACGATCAGGGACAGCTCCTACGAGCAGTACTTC.

In its sample, this clonotype was seen many times. V is TRBV6-2 or TRBV6-3 and J is TRBJ2-7; the D gene is possibly TRBD2 (6 bases). In germline, CDR1 is MNHEY, CDR2 SVGEGT. Trimming stripped 2 bases from V and 0 bases from J, with 11 bases between. The CDR3 length is 15 residues. In nucleotides, the CDR3 is TGTGCCAGCAGTTACCCCCGGGACTTCTCCTACGAGCAGTACTTC. Protein product: CASSYPRDFSYEQYF.

J is TRBJ1-1 and V is TRBV11-2; D is ambiguous. The CDR3 runs 14 residues. The V end was cut by 4 bases, the J end by 1 base, with 10 bases between. Germline V gene data show CDR1 as SGHAT and CDR2 as FQNNGV. CDR3 DNA: TGTGCCAGCAGCTCGACCCAGAGGAACACTGAAGCTTTCTTT. Residues: CASSSTQRNTEAFF.

The chain is built from TRBV20-1 and TRBJ1-2; tentative D call: TRBD1 (5 bases). Germline CDR1 is DFQATT and CDR2 is SNEGSKA (reference sequence). Trimming cost V 3 bases and J 8 bases, with 16 bases left between them. This CDR3 has 13 amino acids. This CDR3 reads CSASIGREGGYTF. The CDR3 DNA is TGCAGTGCTAGTATCGGCAGGGAGGGGGGCTACACCTTC.

J is TRBJ2-3 and V is TRBV6-5, with TRBD2 matching 8 bases. Trimming removed 4 bases from V and 4 bases from J; junction bases left unmatched: 13. The CDR3 sequence is 17 residues long. The germline V gene has CDR1 MNHEY and CDR2 SVGAGI. The CDR3 coding sequence is TGTGCCAGCAGTTGGGGGAGGAGCGGGAGAGGGTCAGATACGCAGTATTTT. This translates into CASSWGRSGRGSDTQYF.

A few counts support this clonotype. The V and J genes are TRBV20-1 and TRBJ2-3; D possibly corresponds to TRBD2 (6 bases). This CDR3 has 13 residues. Per the germline V gene, CDR1 is DFQATT and CDR2 is SNEGSKA (reference sequence). The ends were cut back, 1 base at V and 4 bases at J, with 9 bases in the middle. Written as DNA, the CDR3 is TGCAGTGCTAGAGTGGGAGGAGCAGATACGCAGTATTTT. Translating gives CSARVGGADTQYF.

The chain combines TRBV3-1 with TRBJ2-5; D may be TRBD2 (5 bases). Germline CDR1 LGHDT, CDR2 YNNKEL (reference sequence). Trimming cost V 1 base and J 11 bases, with 20 bases left between them. The CDR3 spans 15 residues. This CDR3 reads CASSQGTHAYNEQYF. CDR3 bases: TGTGCCAGCAGCCAAGGGACTCACGCCTACAATGAGCAGTACTTC.

Details on this clonotype: Given a much more abundant clone one base away, this may be a read error. The chain is built from TRBV29-1 and TRBJ2-7; 13 bases line up with TRBD2. Germline-derived CDR1 and CDR2 are SQVTM and ANQGSEA. Losses at the gene ends were 4 bases for V and 5 bases for J; bases not matched to a gene: 8. The CDR3 length is 15 residues. The CDR3 DNA sequence: TGCAGCGTTGGCAGGACTAGCGGGAGTTCCCACGAGCAGTACTTC. Translated, it gives CSVGRTSGSSHEQYF.

This clonotype was picked up a small number of times. CDR3 loop: CASSQMGLLGYEQYF. The CDR3 bases are TGTGCCAGCAGCCAAATGGGCCTTCTGGGGTACGAGCAGTACTTC. The chain couples TRBV3-1 to TRBJ2-7; D is unclear. V was pared by 2 bases and J by 4 bases, with 15 bases between. The CDR3 is 15 residues long. The germline V gene has CDR1 LGHDT and CDR2 YNNKEL (reference sequence).

Only a few counts were recorded for this clonotype. The chain has TRBV10-3 and TRBJ1-6, with D possibly matching TRBD1 (5 bases). The CDR3 runs to 12 residues. V was cut by 8 bases and J by 5 bases, with 7 bases left in between. The germline CDR1 and CDR2 sequences are ENHRY and SYGVKD. The DNA of the CDR3 is TGTGCCATCGGGGGGAATAATTCACCCCTCCACTTT. This sequence encodes CAIGGNNSPLHF.

V usage is TRBV2 and J usage is TRBJ2-5; D is perhaps TRBD1 (5 bases). Germline V CDR1 and CDR2: SNHLY, FYNNEI. With 8 bases removed from V and 5 bases from J, the gap between germline ends came to 15 bases. The CDR3 sequence is 13 residues long. In DNA form, the CDR3 reads TGTGCCAGCTTGGCAGGGCCCGGGGAGACCCAGTACTTC. This gives the protein CASLAGPGETQYF.